Below, 20 T cell receptor beta chains from the same sample are listed, as sequenced in a study of blood T cell repertoires in COVID-19. The assay was immunoSEQ multiplex PCR, and TCRdb's table has in-frame clones only and misses some. The sample includes 250,000 to 350,000 clones, roughly 84% of them seen just once. Sequencing used peripheral blood. These receptors were collected from a person aged 65-85 years with COVID-19, enrolled during active disease.

V usage is TRBV6-6 and J usage is TRBJ2-3; 9 nucleotides match TRBD2. CDR1 and CDR2 from the germline V gene are MNHNY and SVGAGI (reference sequence). V was clipped by 10 bases and J by 1 base; unmatched bases: 3. The CDR3 runs 13 residues. CDR3 DNA sequence: TGTGCCACCAGGACTAGCGGCACAGATACGCAGTATTTT. Its translation is CATRTSGTDTQYF.

The chain couples TRBV19 to TRBJ1-5; 12 bases are a match to TRBD1. J lost 5 bases, V lost 5 bases, and 7 bases had no gene match. The germline CDR1 and CDR2 sequences are LNHDA and SQIVND (reference sequence). The CDR3 length is 16 residues. CDR3 sequence: CASSAGDRGRHQPQHF. DNA of the CDR3: TGTGCCAGTAGTGCGGGGGACAGGGGGCGTCATCAGCCCCAGCATTTT.

A single count supports this clone. The chain is built from TRBV7-8 and TRBJ1-6; D is perhaps TRBD1 (6 bases). The CDR3 length is 15 residues. Per the germline V gene, CDR1 is SGHVS and CDR2 is FQNEAQ. V lost 7 bases and J lost 2, with 12 bases in between. The CDR3 DNA follows: TGTGCCAGCACCAGGACAGCAACCTATAATTCACCCCTCCACTTT. Amino acid sequence: CASTRTATYNSPLHF.

The rearrangement joins TRBV5-1 to TRBJ1-1; 8 bases fit TRBD1. This CDR3 has 15 residues. After removal of 4 bases from V and 4 bases from J, the junction contained 9 bases not matched to a gene. Germline V gene sequence: CDR1 SGHRS, CDR2 YFSETQ. CDR3 amino acids: CASSQSQGASTEAFF. CDR3 sequence (DNA): TGCGCCAGCAGCCAAAGTCAGGGGGCGAGCACTGAAGCTTTCTTT.

The J gene is TRBJ1-1, the V gene TRBV28; no firm D call. CDR3 length: 11 residues. The germline gives CDR1 MDHEN, CDR2 SYDVKM. V lost 7 bases and J 7 bases, leaving 10 bases between the germline ends. The CDR3 protein is CASILSGEAFF. The CDR3 nucleotides read TGTGCCAGCATTCTGAGTGGTGAAGCTTTCTTT.

This clone has just one count. V and J are TRBV27 and TRBJ1-1; D gene ambiguous. CDR1 and CDR2 from the germline V gene are MNHEY and SMNVEV (reference sequence). The CDR3 is 16 amino acids. V dropped 5 bases and J dropped 0 bases, with 16 bases sitting between them. The CDR3 region is CASSPQIFFMNTEAFF. The CDR3 DNA follows: TGTGCCAGCAGTCCACAGATCTTTTTCATGAACACTGAAGCTTTCTTT.

The rearrangement joins TRBV12-3 or TRBV12-4 to TRBJ2-1; weak D call: TRBD2 (6 bases). The V and J ends lost 6 bases and 4 bases respectively, with 10 bases between them. This CDR3 has 13 residues. The CDR3: CASSPGGYNEQFF. In DNA, the CDR3 is TGTGCCAGCAGCCCCGGAGGGTACAATGAGCAGTTCTTC.

The chain joins TRBV28 to TRBJ1-5; D gene uncertain. The CDR3 length is 12 residues. Looked up from germline, CDR1 is MDHEN and CDR2 is SYDVKM. V gave up 5 bases and J gave up 1 base, with 3 bases separating them. This chain's CDR3 is CASSPSNQPQHF. CDR3 in DNA: TGTGCCAGCAGTCCAAGCAATCAGCCCCAGCATTTT.

The chain recombines TRBV9 with TRBJ1-2; no clear D. Between the trimmed V and J ends, which lost 2 bases and 2 bases, there was a span of 4 bases. CDR3 length equals 12 residues. Germline CDR1 is SGDLS and CDR2 is YYNGEE. CDR3 sequence: CASSVMNYGYTF. CDR3 nucleotide sequence: TGTGCCAGCAGCGTCATGAACTATGGCTACACCTTC.

The chain uses TRBV28 and TRBJ2-2, with TRBD2 matching over 13 bases. Trimming removed 11 bases from V and 0 bases from J; junction bases left unmatched: 3. Germline CDR1 is MDHEN and CDR2 is SYDVKM. This CDR3 region has 15 residues. In DNA form, the CDR3 reads TGTGCCGCGGGACTAGCGGGACCGAACACCGGGGAGCTGTTTTTT. It yields the protein CAAGLAGPNTGELFF.

This rearrangement joins TRBV4-3 to TRBJ2-1; 12 bases fit TRBD2. The CDR3 consists of 17 residues. Germline V gene sequence: CDR1 LGHNA, CDR2 YSLEER. Trimming cost V 4 bases and J 7 bases; bases outside gene matches: 11. The CDR3 reads CASSRGLAGGPGNEQFF. Here the CDR3 DNA reads TGCGCCAGCAGCCGAGGGCTAGCGGGAGGGCCGGGGAATGAGCAGTTCTTC.

The chain joins TRBV5-6 to TRBJ2-5; 9 bases agree with TRBD2. J lost 5 bases, V lost 3 bases, and 8 bases had no gene match. Germline lookup yields CDR1 SGHDT and CDR2 YYEEEE. This CDR3 contains 15 residues. The CDR3, as DNA: TGTGCCAGCAGCTCTGGCGGGGGGGCCCTTGAGACCCAGTACTTC. Amino acid sequence: CASSSGGGALETQYF.

V and J are TRBV5-8 and TRBJ1-5; weak D call: TRBD1 (6 bases). CDR3 size: 14 residues. Germline lookup yields CDR1 SGHTS and CDR2 YDEGEE. The V and J ends lost 1 base and 7 bases respectively, with 12 bases between them. The CDR3 region has the DNA TGTGCCAGCAGCTTGTTTGGGCAGGGGCAGCCCCAGCATTTT. Encoded protein: CASSLFGQGQPQHF.

V and J are TRBV7-2 and TRBJ2-3, with 8 positions matching TRBD1. The CDR3 contains 13 residues. The trim removed 2 bases at V and 14 bases at J, leaving 9 bases unmatched. CDR1 and CDR2 from the germline V gene are SGHTA and FQGNSA. The CDR3 nucleotides read TGTGCCAGCAGCTTATCTCGAGGGGGACAGGCGTATTTT. The encoded protein is CASSLSRGGQAYF. Based on the CDR3 plus reference TRBV7-2 and TRBJ2-3, the full variable domain is GAGVSQSPSNKVTEKGKDVELRCDPISGHTALYWYRQSLGQGLEFLIYFQGNSAPDKSGLPSDRFSAERTGGSVSTLTIQRTQQEDSAVYLCASSLSRGGQAYFGPGTRLTVL.

This clone has just one count. The chain employs TRBV4-3 and TRBJ2-5, with 7 bases that match TRBD1. The CDR3 is 16 residues long. Per germline, CDR1 LGHNA and CDR2 YSLEER. J gave up 2 bases and V 0 bases, and 6 bases lay outside the gene matches. This CDR3 reads CASSQEFGRGQETQYF. The CDR3 bases are TGCGCCAGCAGCCAAGAATTTGGCAGGGGGCAAGAGACCCAGTACTTC.

V usage is TRBV6-5 and J usage is TRBJ2-5, with D tentatively TRBD1 (5 bases). The ends were cut back, 6 bases at V and 6 bases at J, with 17 bases in the middle. The CDR3 consists of 14 residues. Germline CDR1 reads MNHEY; CDR2 reads SVGAGI. The CDR3 spells CASSLTVVGQTQYF. The CDR3 region has the DNA TGTGCCAGCAGCCTCACCGTGGTGGGGCAGACCCAGTACTTC.

V usage is TRBV30 and J usage is TRBJ1-6; D uncertain. Trimming took off 5 bases at V and 7 bases at J, with 9 bases between the two ends. Germline assignment: CDR1 GTSNPN and CDR2 SVGIG (reference sequence). CDR3 length: 12 amino acids. DNA for the CDR3: TGTGCCTGGGACCTGAGGAATTCACCCCTCCACTTT. Translation gives CAWDLRNSPLHF. Filled out from reference TRBV30 and TRBJ1-6, the complete variable domain reads SQTIHQWPATLVQPVGSPLSLECTVEGTSNPNLYWYRQAAGRGLQLLFYSVGIGQISSEVPQNLSASRPQDRQFILSSKKLLLSDSGFYLCAWDLRNSPLHFGNGTRLTVT.

On this clone itself: The same CDR3 can be traced to other DNA sequences in this sample. The chain uses TRBV6-5 and TRBJ1-6, with D possibly matching TRBD1 (6 bases). Germline CDR1 is MNHEY and CDR2 is SVGAGI. CDR3 length: 14 amino acids. The V end was cut by 3 bases, the J end by 10 bases, with 13 bases between. The CDR3 spells CASSYRGAGSPLHF. The CDR3, as DNA: TGTGCCAGCAGTTATCGGGGGGCAGGGTCACCCCTCCACTTT.

This clone has only a few counts. The chain combines TRBV7-2 with TRBJ2-7, with D possibly TRBD2 on 5 matching bases. The CDR3 is made up of 12 amino acids. The V gene lost 3 bases and the J gene lost 6 bases, with 9 bases spanning the gap. Germline CDR1 SGHTA, CDR2 FQGNSA. The CDR3 here is CASSFGVFEQYF. CDR3 sequence (DNA): TGTGCCAGCAGCTTCGGGGTTTTCGAGCAGTACTTC.

The chain recombines TRBV5-1 with TRBJ2-1; TRBD2 might be the D (6 bases). CDR3 length: 13 amino acids. In germline, CDR1 is SGHRS, CDR2 YFSETQ. V dropped 7 bases and J dropped 5 bases, with 13 bases sitting between them. The CDR3 here is CASRDSPNNEQFF. The DNA for the CDR3 is TGCGCCAGCCGGGACTCTCCGAACAATGAGCAGTTCTTC.